This T cell receptor beta chain was profiled in a study of blood T cell repertoires in COVID-19. Across the whole study: Collection of acute and convalescent COVID-19 samples took place in the United States, Italy and Spain. PBMCs, B-cell-depleted T cells, or T cells were the source of the cDNA or gDNA that made up the material.

This clone appeared a single time. CDR1 and CDR2 from the germline V gene are SGHTA and FQGNSA. The ends were cut back, 2 bases at V and 7 bases at J, with 11 bases in the middle. The CDR3 consists of 14 residues. Per the original methods: Amplification from reference gene primers served as the basis for estimated nucleated cell counts. Only in-frame clones appear in the TCRdb table, and some are missing; sequencing was by immunoSEQ multiplex PCR. V and J calls and clone size come straight from that table; D and trimming were deduced from the DNA. The table has about 73,000 clones, under 90% seen once; the top ten hold 3.5% to 5%.

The chain carries TRBV7-2 and TRBJ2-2; D remains ambiguous. The sequenced sample was peripheral blood. This clonotype was obtained from an older woman with acute or convalescent COVID-19. The CDR3 DNA is TGTGCCAGCAGCTTAAACGCGATGAGCGGGGAGCTGTTTTTT. Translation gives CASSLNAMSGELFF.